The clone carrying this T cell receptor (beta chain) has more than one count but fewer than ten. Antigen: not known. In the PCR, 60 Vbeta and 13 Jbeta primers were used. Sequencing was performed with immunoSEQ multiplex PCR; in TCRdb, only in-frame clones are kept and a portion is missing. The sample has more than 110,000 clones; about 81% are singletons. V was pared by 0 bases and J by 7 bases, with 13 bases between. This CDR3 contains 15 residues. Germline loops: CDR1 SGHRS, CDR2 YFSETQ. The sample is drawn from a study of cytomegalovirus exposure and HLA in healthy donors. The overall study: The study's early data release held 80 million to 95 million unique TCRs from HLA-typed donors.

Notes on the study in general: Upon later analysis, HLA-associated TCR beta chains proved more clonally expanded than other, equally common chains. The study found most TCR sequences rare, yet found some public TCRs in many donors.

The rearrangement uses TRBV5-1 and TRBJ1-4, with a weak D call TRBD1 (5 bases). The TCR comes from a young man in good health and CMV-seronegative. The material sequenced was PBMCs. The CDR3 region has the DNA TGCGCCAGCAGCTTGGAGGGGCAAAGCCTTGAAAAACTGTTTTTT. Its translation: CASSLEGQSLEKLFF.